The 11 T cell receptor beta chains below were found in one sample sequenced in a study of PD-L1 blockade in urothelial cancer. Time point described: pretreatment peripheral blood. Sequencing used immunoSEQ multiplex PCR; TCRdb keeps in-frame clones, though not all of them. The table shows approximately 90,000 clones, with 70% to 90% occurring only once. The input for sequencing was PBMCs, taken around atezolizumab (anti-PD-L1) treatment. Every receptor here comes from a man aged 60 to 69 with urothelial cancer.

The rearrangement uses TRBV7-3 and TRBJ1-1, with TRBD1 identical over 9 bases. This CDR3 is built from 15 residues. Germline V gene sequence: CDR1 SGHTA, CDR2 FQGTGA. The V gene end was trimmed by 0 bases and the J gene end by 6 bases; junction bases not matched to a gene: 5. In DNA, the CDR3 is TGTGCCAGCAGCTTAACCGGGACAGGGCTTTCTGAAGCTTTCTTT. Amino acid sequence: CASSLTGTGLSEAFF.

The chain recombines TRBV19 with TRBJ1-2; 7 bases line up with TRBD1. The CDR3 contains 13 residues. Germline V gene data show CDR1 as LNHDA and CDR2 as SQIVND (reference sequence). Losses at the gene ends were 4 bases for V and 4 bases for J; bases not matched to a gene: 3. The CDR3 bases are TGTGCCAGTAGTACTCGGACAGGCTATGGCTACACCTTC. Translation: CASSTRTGYGYTF.

As DNA, the CDR3 is TGTGCCAGCAGCGTAGCTGGGACACTATCCTACGAGCAGTACTTC. It yields the protein CASSVAGTLSYEQYF. V is TRBV9 and J is TRBJ2-7, with D possibly being TRBD1 (6 bases). CDR3 length: 15 amino acids. Trimming left V 0 bases short and J 1 base short, with 11 bases between. Germline V gene sequence: CDR1 SGDLS, CDR2 YYNGEE.

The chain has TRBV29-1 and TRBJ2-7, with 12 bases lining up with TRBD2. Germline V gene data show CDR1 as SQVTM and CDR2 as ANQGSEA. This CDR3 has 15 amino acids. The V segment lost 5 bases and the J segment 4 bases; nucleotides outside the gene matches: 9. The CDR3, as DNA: TGCAGCGTTAAAAGGCGACTAGCGGGAGTTTACGAGCAGTACTTC. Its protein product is CSVKRRLAGVYEQYF.

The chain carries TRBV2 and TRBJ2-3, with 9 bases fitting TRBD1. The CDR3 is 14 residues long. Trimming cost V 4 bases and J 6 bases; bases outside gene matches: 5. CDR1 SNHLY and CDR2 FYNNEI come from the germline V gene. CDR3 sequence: CASSGTGTGDTQYF. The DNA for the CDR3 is TGTGCCAGCAGTGGTACCGGGACAGGGGATACGCAGTATTTT. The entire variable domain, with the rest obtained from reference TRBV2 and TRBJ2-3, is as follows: EPEVTQTPSHQVTQMGQEVILRCVPISNHLYFYWYRQILGQKVEFLVSFYNNEISEKSEIFDDQFSVERPDGSNFTLKIRSTKLEDSAMYFCASSGTGTGDTQYFGPGTRLTVL.

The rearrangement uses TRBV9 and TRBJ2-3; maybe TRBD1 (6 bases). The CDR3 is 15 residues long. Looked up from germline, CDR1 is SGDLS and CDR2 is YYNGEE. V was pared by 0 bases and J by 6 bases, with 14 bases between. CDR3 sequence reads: CASSVERQGMDTQYF. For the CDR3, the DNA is TGTGCCAGCAGCGTAGAAAGGCAGGGGATGGATACGCAGTATTTT. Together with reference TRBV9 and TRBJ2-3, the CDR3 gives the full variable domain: DSGVTQTPKHLITATGQRVTLRCSPRSGDLSVYWYQQSLDQGLQFLIQYYNGEERAKGNILERFSAQQFPDLHSELNLSSLELGDSALYFCASSVERQGMDTQYFGPGTRLTVL.

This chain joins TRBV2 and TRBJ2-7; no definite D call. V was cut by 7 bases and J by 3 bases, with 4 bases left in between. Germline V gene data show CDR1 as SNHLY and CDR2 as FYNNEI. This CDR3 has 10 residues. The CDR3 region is CASNNYEQYF. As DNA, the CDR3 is TGTGCCAGCAATAACTACGAGCAGTACTTC.

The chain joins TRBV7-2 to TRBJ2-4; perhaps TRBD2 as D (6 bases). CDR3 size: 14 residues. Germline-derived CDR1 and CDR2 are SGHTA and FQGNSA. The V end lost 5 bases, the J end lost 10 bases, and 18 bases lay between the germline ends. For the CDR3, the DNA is TGTGCCAGCAGCCTGGGGGAGGCCCCACAGATTCAGTACTTC. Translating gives CASSLGEAPQIQYF.

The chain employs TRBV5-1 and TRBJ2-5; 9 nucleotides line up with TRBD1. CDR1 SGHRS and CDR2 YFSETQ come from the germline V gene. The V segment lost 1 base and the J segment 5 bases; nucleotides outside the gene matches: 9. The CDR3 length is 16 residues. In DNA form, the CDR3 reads TGCGCCAGCAGCTTGACCGGACAGGGGCCTATTGAGACCCAGTACTTC. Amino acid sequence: CASSLTGQGPIETQYF.

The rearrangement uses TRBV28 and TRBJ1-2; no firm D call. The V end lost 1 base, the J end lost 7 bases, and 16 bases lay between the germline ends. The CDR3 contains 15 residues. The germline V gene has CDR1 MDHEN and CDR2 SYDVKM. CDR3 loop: CASSLSPGGIGGYTF. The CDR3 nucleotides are TGTGCCAGCAGTTTATCGCCCGGAGGGATTGGTGGCTACACCTTC.

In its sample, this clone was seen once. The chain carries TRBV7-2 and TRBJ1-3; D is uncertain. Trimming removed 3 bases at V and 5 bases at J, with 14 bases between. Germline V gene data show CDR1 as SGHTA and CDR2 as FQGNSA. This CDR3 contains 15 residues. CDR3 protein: CASSFARHLRNTIYF. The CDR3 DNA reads TGTGCCAGCAGCTTTGCCAGGCACCTAAGAAACACCATATATTTT.